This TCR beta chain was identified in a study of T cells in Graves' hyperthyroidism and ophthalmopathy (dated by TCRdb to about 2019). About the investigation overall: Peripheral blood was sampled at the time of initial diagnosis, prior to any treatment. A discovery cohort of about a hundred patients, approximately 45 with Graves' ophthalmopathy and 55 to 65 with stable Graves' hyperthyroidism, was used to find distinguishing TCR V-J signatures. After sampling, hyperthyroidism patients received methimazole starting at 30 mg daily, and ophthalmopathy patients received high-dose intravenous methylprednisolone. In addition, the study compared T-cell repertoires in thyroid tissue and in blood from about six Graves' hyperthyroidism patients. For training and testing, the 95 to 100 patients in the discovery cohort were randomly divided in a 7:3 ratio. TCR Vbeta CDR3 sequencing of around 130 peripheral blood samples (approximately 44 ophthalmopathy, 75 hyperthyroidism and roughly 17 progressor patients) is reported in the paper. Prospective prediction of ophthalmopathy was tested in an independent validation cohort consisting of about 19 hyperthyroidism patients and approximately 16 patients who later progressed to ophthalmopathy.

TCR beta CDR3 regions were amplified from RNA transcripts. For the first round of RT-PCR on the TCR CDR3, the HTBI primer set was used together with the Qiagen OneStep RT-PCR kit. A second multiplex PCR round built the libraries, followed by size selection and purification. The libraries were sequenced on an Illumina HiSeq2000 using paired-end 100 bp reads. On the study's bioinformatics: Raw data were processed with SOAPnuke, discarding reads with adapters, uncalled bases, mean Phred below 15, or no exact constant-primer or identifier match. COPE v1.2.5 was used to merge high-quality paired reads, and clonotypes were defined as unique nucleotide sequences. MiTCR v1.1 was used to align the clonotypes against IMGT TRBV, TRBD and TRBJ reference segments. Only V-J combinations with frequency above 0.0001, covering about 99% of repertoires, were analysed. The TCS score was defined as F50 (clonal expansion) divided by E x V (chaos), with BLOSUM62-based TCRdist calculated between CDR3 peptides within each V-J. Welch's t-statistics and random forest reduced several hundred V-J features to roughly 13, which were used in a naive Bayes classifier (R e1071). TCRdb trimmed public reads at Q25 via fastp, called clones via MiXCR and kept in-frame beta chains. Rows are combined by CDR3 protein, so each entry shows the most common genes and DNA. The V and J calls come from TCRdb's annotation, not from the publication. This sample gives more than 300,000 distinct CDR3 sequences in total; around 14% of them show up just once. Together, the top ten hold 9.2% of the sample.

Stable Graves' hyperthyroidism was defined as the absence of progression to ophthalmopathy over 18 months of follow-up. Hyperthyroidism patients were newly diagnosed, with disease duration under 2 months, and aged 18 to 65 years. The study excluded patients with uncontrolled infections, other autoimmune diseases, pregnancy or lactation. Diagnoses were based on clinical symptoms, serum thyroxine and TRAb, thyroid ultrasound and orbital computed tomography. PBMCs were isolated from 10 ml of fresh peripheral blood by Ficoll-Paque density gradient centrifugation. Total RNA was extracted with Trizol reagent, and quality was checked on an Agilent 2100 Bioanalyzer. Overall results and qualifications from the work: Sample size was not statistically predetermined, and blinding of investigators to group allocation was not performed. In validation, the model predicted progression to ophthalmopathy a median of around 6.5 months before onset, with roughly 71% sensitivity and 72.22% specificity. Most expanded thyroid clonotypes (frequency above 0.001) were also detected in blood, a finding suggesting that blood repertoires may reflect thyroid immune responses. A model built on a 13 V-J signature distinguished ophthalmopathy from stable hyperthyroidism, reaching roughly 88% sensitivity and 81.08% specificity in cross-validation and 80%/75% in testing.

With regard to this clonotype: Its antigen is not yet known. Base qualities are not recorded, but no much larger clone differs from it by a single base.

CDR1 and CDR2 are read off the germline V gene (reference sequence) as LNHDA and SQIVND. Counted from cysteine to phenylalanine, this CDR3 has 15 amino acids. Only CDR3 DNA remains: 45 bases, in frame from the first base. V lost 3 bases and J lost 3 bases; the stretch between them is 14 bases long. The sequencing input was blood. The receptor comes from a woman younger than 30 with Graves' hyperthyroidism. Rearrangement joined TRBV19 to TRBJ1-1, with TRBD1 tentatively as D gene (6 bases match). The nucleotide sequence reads TGTGCCAGTAGTATGCAGGGGTTGGCGGACACTGAAGCTTTCTTT. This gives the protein CASSMQGLADTEAFF.